These 7 T cell receptor beta chains were sequenced from one sample in a study of OX40 agonist ivuxolimab in advanced cancers. Generated by immunoSEQ multiplex PCR, the TCRdb table keeps only in-frame clones and is missing some. The table includes over 55,000 clones, 84% detected once. The sequenced sample was CD4+ or CD8+ T cells sorted from blood, obtained in a trial of the OX40 agonist ivuxolimab. These receptors all stem from an adult with an advanced solid tumor such as melanoma, head and neck, liver or kidney cancer.

The chain recombines TRBV7-7 with TRBJ2-7; TRBD2 is a possible D gene (6 bases). V was shortened by 5 bases and J by 2 bases, with 16 bases between the two germline ends. The CDR3 length is 15 residues. The germline V gene encodes CDR1 SSHAT and CDR2 FNYEAQ (reference sequence). The CDR3 region is CASSRGIAETYEQYF. CDR3 sequence (DNA): TGTGCCAGCAGCCGAGGGATAGCGGAGACCTACGAGCAGTACTTC.

This clone was detected a few times. The rearrangement joins TRBV6-4 to TRBJ1-6, with D unclear. V lost 0 bases to trimming and J lost 9 bases, with 15 bases between them. Germline-derived CDR1 and CDR2 are MRHNA and SNTAGT. The CDR3 runs to 16 residues. CDR3 protein: CASSDSSDIFSSPLHF. The DNA for the CDR3 is TGTGCCAGCAGTGACTCATCCGACATTTTCAGTTCACCCCTCCACTTT.

The chain recombines TRBV5-6 with TRBJ1-6; D call uncertain. Deletions cut 0 bases from V and 6 bases from J, with 10 bases between. From germline, CDR1 is SGHDT and CDR2 YYEEEE. The CDR3 loop spans 15 amino acids. This CDR3 is CASSLGLGFNSPLHF. In DNA, the CDR3 is TGTGCCAGCAGCTTGGGTCTGGGTTTTAATTCACCCCTCCACTTT.

The genes are TRBV11-2 and TRBJ2-2; D might be TRBD2 (6 bases). Per germline, CDR1 SGHAT and CDR2 FQNNGV. Trimming took off 3 bases at V and 4 bases at J, with 15 bases between the two ends. CDR3 length: 16 residues. CDR3: CASSFGRERSTGELFF. In DNA form, the CDR3 reads TGTGCCAGCAGCTTCGGACGGGAGCGCAGCACCGGGGAGCTGTTTTTT.

Remarks on this clone: The germline gene is not matched at one end of the junction; a read error may be the cause. V is TRBV7-7 and J is TRBJ2-5; 7 bases line up with TRBD2. Germline lookup yields CDR1 SSHAT and CDR2 FNYEAQ (reference sequence). CDR3 length equals 14 residues. CDR3 amino acids: CASSSRGDQETQYF. The DNA for the CDR3 is TGTGCTAGCAGCTCCCGGGGGGACCAAGAGACCCAGTACTTC.

The chain is built from TRBV2 and TRBJ1-6; the D gene is possibly TRBD1 (6 bases). The germline V gene has CDR1 SNHLY and CDR2 FYNNEI. Between the trimmed V and J ends, which lost 1 base and 9 bases, there was a span of 10 bases. The CDR3 loop spans 14 amino acids. Here the CDR3 reads CASSEEGGGSPLHF. The CDR3 nucleotides are TGTGCCAGCAGTGAAGAAGGGGGTGGTTCACCCCTCCACTTT. Complete variable domain (other parts from reference TRBV2 and TRBJ1-6): EPEVTQTPSHQVTQMGQEVILRCVPISNHLYFYWYRQILGQKVEFLVSFYNNEISEKSEIFDDQFSVERPDGSNFTLKIRSTKLEDSAMYFCASSEEGGGSPLHFGNGTRLTVT.

The chain couples TRBV6-5 to TRBJ1-1; D gene unclear. Germline V gives CDR1 MNHEY, CDR2 SVGAGI. The length of the CDR3 is 14 residues. V gave up 1 base and J gave up 6 bases, with 12 bases separating them. DNA for the CDR3: TGTGCCAGCAGTTACTTCGCGCGGGGAGCTGAAGCTTTCTTT. Its protein is CASSYFARGAEAFF.